Shown below are 4 T cell receptor beta chains from a single sample sequenced in a study of cytomegalovirus exposure and HLA in healthy donors. 13 Jbeta primers and 60 Vbeta primers were used for the PCR. Method: immunoSEQ multiplex PCR; TCRdb's copy keeps in-frame clones and lacks some. Found here are 110,000 to 150,000 clones, 80% to 90% of them singletons; the top ten hold about 4.3%. The sequenced sample was PBMCs. These receptors were obtained from a woman in her forties in good health and CMV-seropositive.

In nucleotides, the CDR3 is TGTGCCAGCAGCCGAGCTAGCGGGGTTCGGGCGGGCACTGAAGCTTTCTTT. It translates to CASSRASGVRAGTEAFF. The chain is built from TRBV7-2 and TRBJ1-1; D uncertain. Germline assignment: CDR1 SGHTA and CDR2 FQGNSA. The CDR3 has 17 residues. Trimming removed 5 bases from V and 4 bases from J, with 23 bases in between.

The table lists this clone with a few counts. The chain is built from TRBV5-5 and TRBJ1-3; D might be TRBD1 (5 bases). V was shortened by 4 bases and J by 4 bases, with 18 bases between the two germline ends. This CDR3 contains 16 residues. Germline assignment: CDR1 SGHKS and CDR2 YYEKEE (reference sequence). CDR3 region: CASSGTRSGIGNTIYF. The CDR3 coding sequence is TGTGCCAGCAGCGGGACTAGGTCGGGGATCGGAAACACCATATATTTT.

V gene TRBV28 combines with J gene TRBJ2-7, with D tentatively TRBD2 (6 bases). CDR3 length: 15 residues. Germline-derived CDR1 and CDR2 are MDHEN and SYDVKM. Trimming pared 6 bases from V and 3 bases from J, leaving 18 bases between. The CDR3 reads CASRLVAGNYYEQYF. The CDR3 DNA reads as TGTGCCAGCAGACTTGTGGCGGGAAATTACTACGAGCAGTACTTC.

The sample holds a few counts of this clone. This sequence joins TRBV7-9 and TRBJ2-3, with 11 bases that match TRBD2. Germline CDR1 reads SEHNR; CDR2 reads FQNEAQ (reference sequence). With V trimmed by 4 bases and J by 0 bases, 6 bases remained unmatched. There are 17 residues in the CDR3. The CDR3 nucleotides are TGTGCCAGCAGCTACGCGGGACTAGCGGTTAGCACAGATACGCAGTATTTT. The encoded protein is CASSYAGLAVSTDTQYF.